This T cell receptor beta chain stems from a study of blood T cell repertoires in COVID-19. Per the authors' pipeline: For nucleated cells, counts were estimated from reference gene primer amplification. The assay was immunoSEQ multiplex PCR, and TCRdb's table has in-frame clones only and misses some. The V and J calls and the clone size are those of that table, but D and trimming were determined from the DNA. The table shows approximately 260,000 clones, with 84% occurring only once. With 4 bases clipped from V and 2 bases from J, the junction kept 6 bases outside the gene matches. Germline V CDR1 and CDR2: SGHDN, FVKESK. This CDR3 has 16 amino acids.

Sequencing was done on a sample of PBMCs or T cells enriched from blood (not recorded which). The genes are TRBV14 and TRBJ2-2; TRBD2 aligns across 8 bases. The clonotype comes from a man aged 25 to 45 with acute COVID-19. DNA for the CDR3: TGTGCCAGCAGCCTCATAGCGGGAATAAACACCGGGGAGCTGTTTTTT. Translation: CASSLIAGINTGELFF.